These 15 T cell receptor beta chains share one sample of origin, sequenced in a study of response to subunit inactivated influenza vaccine. TCRdb reprocessed the RT-PCR reads via MiXCR and lists one record per CDR3 protein. The sample consists of 650,000 to 800,000 distinct CDR3 sequences, approximately 15% of them appearing once. Here the sequenced sample was PBMCs from blood, taken roughly 2 weeks before vaccination. The source is a man in his fifties who received an inactivated influenza vaccine.

This clonotype occurred a few times. The J gene is TRBJ1-1, the V gene TRBV20-1; a weak D match, TRBD1 (5 bases). Trimming left V 1 base short and J 1 base short, with 10 bases between. CDR1 is DFQATT, CDR2 SNEGSKA, per germline (reference sequence). The CDR3 is made up of 14 amino acids. The CDR3 DNA reads as TGCAGTGCTAGAGCTGGACATTGGAACACTGAAGCTTTCTTT. The encoded protein is CSARAGHWNTEAFF.

This chain joins TRBV12-3 or TRBV12-4 and TRBJ2-7; perhaps TRBD2 as D (5 bases). This CDR3 has 15 amino acids. Trimming removed 5 bases from V and 0 bases from J, with 14 bases in between. This CDR3 reads CASSPGNGRSYEQYF. CDR3 nucleotide sequence: TGTGCCAGCAGTCCGGGGAACGGACGCTCCTACGAGCAGTACTTC.

In this sample, this clonotype turned up a few times. Just one base apart from a much larger clone, this may be a read error. The chain uses TRBV12-3 or TRBV12-4 and TRBJ2-7, with D possibly being TRBD2 (6 bases). V gave up 3 bases and J gave up 6 bases, with 6 bases separating them. The CDR3 covers 11 residues. The CDR3 sequence is CASSFGSEQYF. The CDR3 nucleotides are TGTGCCAGCAGTTTCGGGAGCGAGCAGTACTTC.

This chain links TRBV2 with TRBJ2-6; D is uncertain. Germline-derived CDR1 and CDR2 are SNHLY and FYNNEI. The CDR3 has 14 residues. Trimming took off 7 bases at V and 5 bases at J, with 12 bases between the two ends. The CDR3, as DNA: TGTGCCAGCACCTTTCCTCGCTGGGCCAACGTCCTGACTTTC. Translated, it gives CASTFPRWANVLTF.

The CDR3 DNA sequence: TGTGCCAGCAGCTTGCCCATAAATTCAATAGTGAACACTGAAGCTTTCTTT. Its translation: CASSLPINSIVNTEAFF. The chain employs TRBV7-2 and TRBJ1-1; no definite D call. Germline V gene lookup returns CDR1 SGHTA and CDR2 FQGNSA. CDR3 length equals 17 residues. V was clipped by 3 bases and J by 0 bases, with 17 bases between them. The whole variable domain, filled in from reference TRBV7-2 and TRBJ1-1, reads GAGVSQSPSNKVTEKGKDVELRCDPISGHTALYWYRQSLGQGLEFLIYFQGNSAPDKSGLPSDRFSAERTGGSVSTLTIQRTQQEDSAVYLCASSLPINSIVNTEAFFGQGTRLTVV.

This chain connects TRBV14 to TRBJ1-2; D uncertain. V gave up 7 bases and J gave up 5 bases, with 11 bases separating them. The CDR3 runs to 12 residues. CDR1 is SGHDN and CDR2 is FVKESK in the germline V gene. The CDR3 region has the DNA TGTGCCAGCACACATACGGAATATGGCTACACCTTC. Translated, it gives CASTHTEYGYTF. The complete variable domain, with remaining parts taken from reference TRBV14 and TRBJ1-2, reads EAGVTQFPSHSVIEKGQTVTLRCDPISGHDNLYWYRRVMGKEIKFLLHFVKESKQDESGMPNNRFLAERTGGTYSTLKVQPAELEDSGVYFCASTHTEYGYTFGSGTRLTVV.

This clonotype came up a few times. The genes are TRBV15 and TRBJ2-4; no firm D call. V lost 0 bases and J 9 bases, leaving 15 bases between the germline ends. Germline loops: CDR1 LNHNV, CDR2 YYDKDF (reference sequence). This CDR3 comprises 15 residues. In nucleotides, the CDR3 is TGTGCCACCAGCAGAGAGTCCCCAACAGAGGTCATTCAGTACTTC. It translates to CATSRESPTEVIQYF.

The table lists this clonotype with a few counts. This sequence joins TRBV27 and TRBJ1-2; tentatively, D is TRBD1 (5 bases). This CDR3 is 16 amino acids long. The germline CDR1 and CDR2 sequences are MNHEY and SMNVEV (reference sequence). Trimming shortened V by 0 bases and J by 4 bases, and 15 bases separated the two germline ends. CDR3 amino acids: CASSLSIAGSSYGYTF. The CDR3, as DNA: TGTGCCAGCAGTTTATCGATTGCAGGGTCCAGCTATGGCTACACCTTC.

This clonotype turned up a few times. V is TRBV5-6 and J is TRBJ2-7; no definite D call. The CDR3 is 14 residues long. Germline CDR1 is SGHDT and CDR2 is YYEEEE. The V gene lost 0 bases and the J gene lost 4 bases, with 11 bases spanning the gap. The CDR3 sequence: CASSLDYRKYEQYF. CDR3 nucleotides: TGTGCCAGCAGCTTGGATTATAGGAAGTACGAGCAGTACTTC.

As to this clonotype: An end of the junction differs from the germline gene, which may be a read error. The gene calls are TRBV28 and TRBJ2-3; 7 bases match TRBD2. CDR1 is MDHEN, CDR2 SYDVKM, per germline. The CDR3 runs 17 residues. CDR3 sequence: CASSFKASGRSTETQYF. CDR3 nucleotides: TGTGCCAGCTCGTTTAAAGCTTCCGGGAGGAGCACAGAGACGCAGTATTTT.

The rearrangement links TRBV12-3 or TRBV12-4 to TRBJ1-5; possible D gene TRBD1, 5 bases. The CDR3 totals 15 residues. V was cut by 6 bases and J by 6 bases, with 18 bases left in between. The CDR3 DNA follows: TGTGCCAGCAGCCCTCAGCTAGGGGCCGGTCAGCCCCAGCATTTT. As protein: CASSPQLGAGQPQHF.

Only a few counts were recorded for this clonotype. The chain uses TRBV7-2 and TRBJ2-7; D remains unclear. The germline gives CDR1 SGHTA, CDR2 FQGNSA. The ends were cut back, 5 bases at V and 3 bases at J, with 17 bases in the middle. This CDR3 is 15 amino acids long. CDR3 coding DNA: TGTGCCAGCAGCCTTGTTTTGTCAGCCTACTACGAGCAGTACTTC. Its translation is CASSLVLSAYYEQYF.

V gene TRBV6-2 or TRBV6-3 combines with J gene TRBJ2-7; TRBD2 matches at 7 bases. CDR3 length: 14 amino acids. Trimming removed 6 bases from V and 2 bases from J; junction bases left unmatched: 7. Germline V gene sequence: CDR1 MNHEY, CDR2 SVGEGT. The CDR3 region has the DNA TGTGCCAGCAGACCTAGCGGTTTGGCCTACGAGCAGTACTTC. Amino acids: CASRPSGLAYEQYF.

CDR3 bases: TGTGCCAGCGGCAGGGGCTTTCAAGCTTTCTTT. This sequence encodes CASGRGFQAFF. The chain links TRBV7-2 to TRBJ1-1, with D possibly TRBD1 on 6 matching bases. The V and J ends lost 8 bases and 9 bases respectively, with 13 bases between them. The V gene's germline CDR1 is SGHTA and CDR2 FQGNSA. CDR3 length equals 11 residues.

The J gene is TRBJ2-4, the V gene TRBV6-1; D could derive from TRBD1 or TRBD2 (6 bases each). V was cut by 8 bases and J by 4 bases, with 15 bases left in between. The CDR3 loop spans 14 amino acids. Germline V CDR1 and CDR2: MNHNS, SASEGT. CDR3 nucleotides: TGTGCCAGCCTGGCCCCGGGGGCAAAAAACATTCAGTACTTC. Its protein product is CASLAPGAKNIQYF.